This TCR beta chain was observed in a study of CD8 T cells in ankylosing spondylitis (dated by TCRdb to the late 2010s). Study-wide context: To find TCR variants linked to disease, the study profiled T cell receptor beta repertoires in ankylosing spondylitis patients and healthy donors. In total, the full study cohort was made up of approximately 99 healthy donors and more than 20 ankylosing spondylitis patients. Peripheral blood was sampled, and synovial fluid was additionally collected from ankylosing spondylitis patients. Results the study describes overall, beyond this receptor: The disease-linked clones showed a CD8+ phenotype and occurred at relatively low frequencies in peripheral blood. Blood from ankylosing spondylitis patients appeared to be characterized by a TCR beta motif composed of about 8 highly homologous amino acid variants. Some motif variants were previously reported in synovial fluid and blood of reactive arthritis patients, suggesting common disease-initiation mechanisms. The disease-linked clones were reported to be significantly enriched in matched synovial fluid samples from ankylosing spondylitis patients.

V and J lose 4 bases and 3 bases, and a span of 16 bases separates them. From its cysteine to its phenylalanine, the CDR3 spans 15 amino acids. The kept DNA is CDR3 alone, 45 bases in frame from the first base. The germline V gene specifies SGHRS as CDR1 and YFSETQ as CDR2. This sample was sequenced with an Illumina HiSeq 2500. Quantitative 5'-RACE with molecular barcodes was the method used to prepare the TCR beta libraries. The original methods were these. To identify disease-linked TCR variants, a new computational method was used, one built on a probabilistic model of VDJ rearrangement. Using fastp trimming at Q25 and MiXCR clonotype assembly, TCRdb reanalyzed the public sequencing data and kept in-frame beta chains. Rows with one shared CDR3 protein collapse into an entry with the most common genes and DNA. The V and J calls come from TCRdb's annotation, not from the publication. Recorded for this sample are roughly 250,000 distinct CDR3 sequences; about 9.1% of them occurred a single time. Together, the top ten hold nearly 7% of the sample.

This clonotype was counted ten times or more. Its antigen is still unknown. No much larger clonotype is one base removed from it; base qualities were not supplied. Sequenced material: blood, either unsorted or a sorted T cell fraction (not recorded which). The sequence joins TRBV5-1 to TRBJ1-1; TRBD1 could be the D gene, as 5 bases match. The origin of this receptor is a male donor with ankylosing spondylitis or in good health (not recorded which). The DNA sequence is as follows: TGCGCCAGCAGCCTCCAACCATTAGGGGACACTGAAGCTTTCTTT. Translated, this gives CASSLQPLGDTEAFF.